Presented here are 9 T cell receptor beta chains from one specimen sequenced in a study of breast tumors, draining lymph nodes, adjacent tissues. TCRdb ran MiXCR on the multiplex PCR reads and lists one entry per CDR3 protein. The sample has around 21,000 distinct CDR3 sequences; about two fifths are singletons. The sequencing input was breast tumor tissue. Source of these receptors: a female donor with breast cancer. Some clones in this sample may be carry-over from other donors' samples.

The chain employs TRBV3-1 and TRBJ2-3; the D gene is possibly TRBD1 (5 bases). Trimming removed 1 base at V and 0 bases at J, with 8 bases between. There are 15 residues in the CDR3. In germline, CDR1 is LGHDT, CDR2 YNNKEL (reference sequence). CDR3 residues: CASSQVRASTDTQYF. The CDR3 nucleotides are TGTGCCAGCAGCCAAGTCAGGGCGAGCACAGATACGCAGTATTTT.

This clonotype was seen ten or more times. DNA of the CDR3: TGTGCCAGCAGACGCGGGGGCGGAACAGATACGCAGTATTTT. The encoded protein is CASRRGGGTDTQYF. The chain joins TRBV7-9 to TRBJ2-3; D perhaps matches TRBD2 (7 bases). V was pared by 6 bases and J by 3 bases, with 13 bases between. The CDR3 contains 14 residues. CDR1 and CDR2 from the germline V gene are SEHNR and FQNEAQ (reference sequence).

This clonotype was seen ten or more times. A much larger clonotype is one base distant, so this may be a read error. This chain joins TRBV5-8 and TRBJ2-3, with D unclear. The CDR3 runs 14 residues. V dropped 2 bases and J dropped 2 bases, with 9 bases sitting between them. Germline assignment: CDR1 SGHTS and CDR2 YDEGEE. The CDR3 DNA reads TGTGCCAGCAGCTTCGGGCAGACCACAGATACGCAGTATTTT. Translating it yields CASSFGQTTDTQYF.

The CDR3 region has the DNA TGTGCCAGCAGTTATTCAACGGGGGCGGACACCATATATTTT. It codes for CASSYSTGADTIYF. The chain employs TRBV6-5 and TRBJ1-3; D is possibly TRBD1 (6 bases). Germline-derived CDR1 and CDR2 are MNHEY and SVGAGI. This CDR3 comprises 14 residues. V was clipped by 3 bases and J by 8 bases, with 14 bases between them.

The rearrangement uses TRBV12-3 or TRBV12-4 and TRBJ1-3; D is ambiguous. This CDR3 is built from 15 residues. V was cut by 4 bases and J by 7 bases, with 17 bases left in between. As DNA, the CDR3 is TGTGCCAGCAGTTCCCCAAACGACCTTTGGAACACCATATATTTT. It translates to CASSSPNDLWNTIYF.

The sample holds many counts of this clonotype. The rearrangement uses TRBV19 and TRBJ1-5, with no clear D. CDR1 and CDR2 (germline): LNHDA, SQIVND (reference sequence). This CDR3 region has 13 residues. V was cut by 6 bases and J by 5 bases, with 11 bases left in between. The CDR3 DNA is TGTGCCAGTAGCGGGGTTCTAGATCAGCCCCAGCATTTT. This encodes CASSGVLDQPQHF.

This clonotype was recorded many times. V usage is TRBV7-2 and J usage is TRBJ2-7; 8 bases match TRBD2. The CDR3 is made up of 15 amino acids. V gave up 5 bases and J gave up 1 base; unmatched junction bases: 7. Germline lookup yields CDR1 SGHTA and CDR2 FQGNSA. The DNA for the CDR3 is TGTGCCAGCAGCATGTATAGCGGGGCTTCCTACGAGCAGTACTTC. The encoded protein is CASSMYSGASYEQYF.

V is TRBV13 and J is TRBJ2-3, with D perhaps assigned TRBD1 or TRBD2 (6 bases each). Germline CDR1 reads PRHDT; CDR2 reads FYEKMQ (reference sequence). V gave up 2 bases and J gave up 2 bases, with 8 bases separating them. There are 14 residues in the CDR3. The CDR3 reads CASSLRGVTDTQYF. CDR3 nucleotide sequence: TGTGCCAGCAGCTTAAGGGGGGTCACAGATACGCAGTATTTT.

This chain joins TRBV5-1 and TRBJ2-3, with 7 bases identical to TRBD2. The CDR3 consists of 14 residues. CDR1 and CDR2 (germline): SGHRS, YFSETQ. V dropped 4 bases and J dropped 2; count of bases not matched to a gene: 4. The CDR3 sequence is CASSGGGYTDTQYF. The CDR3 nucleotides are TGCGCCAGCAGCGGGGGGGGATACACAGATACGCAGTATTTT.